Listed below are T cell receptor beta chains from one sample, sequenced in a study of blood T cells in healthy people across ages. TCRdb passed the 5' RACE reads through MiXCR, listing each CDR3 protein once. There are 800,000 or so distinct CDR3 sequences in the sample; more than 20% occur only once, and approximately 4% lies in the top ten. The sample also formed part of further work on T cells of mothers and their children.

What was sequenced was blood. The receptor set was obtained from a boy under 18 in good health. The CDR3 runs from the conserved cysteine through the conserved F or W. D genes are given only for firm matches. Size is stated for part of the rows, as once, few or many counts, or as a class when the clone is expanded.

d_call	j_call	clone_size	v_call	cdr3_nt	cdr3_aa
-	TRBJ2-3	-	TRBV24-1	TGTGCCACCAGTGATATCACAGATACGCAGTATTTT	CATSDITDTQYF
-	TRBJ2-7	-	TRBV27	TGTGCCAGCAGTTTACTCAGGGAGGTGGTTGACGAGCAGTACTTC	CASSLLREVVDEQYF
-	TRBJ2-5	-	TRBV20-1	TGCAGTGCCCCCGGATGGCAGGGACCCCTGGGGGAGACCCAGTGCTTC	CSAPGWQGPLGETQCF
-	TRBJ1-2	few	TRBV29-1	TGCAGCGTTGAAGACGGGACCAACGAGCTCTATGGCTACACCTTC	CSVEDGTNELYGYTF
TRBD2	TRBJ2-1	few	TRBV18	TGTGCCAGCTCACCAGAGCGGGGTTACAATGAGCAGTTCTTC	CASSPERGYNEQFF
-	TRBJ2-7	-	TRBV7-6	TGTGCCAGCAGCTTAGCGGAACAGTCCTGCGAGCAGTACTTC	CASSLAEQSCEQYF
-	TRBJ1-1	-	TRBV5-1	TGCGCCAGCAGCTTAGAATGGTCCCAGGGTGGGACTGAAGCTTTCTTT	CASSLEWSQGGTEAFF
-	TRBJ2-2	-	TRBV7-6	TGTGCCAGCAGCCACCCGACGTGGGGGTCCACCGGGGAGCTGTTTTTT	CASSHPTWGSTGELFF
TRBD2	TRBJ2-1	few	TRBV9	TGTGCCAGCAGCCTGGGGGGGACTAGCGGGGTCTATGAGCAGTTCTTC	CASSLGGTSGVYEQFF
-	TRBJ1-2	few	TRBV7-2	TGTGCCAGCAGCTTAGTGGAGGCGGATGGCTACACCTTC	CASSLVEADGYTF
-	TRBJ1-5	-	TRBV12-3/TRBV12-4	TGTGCCAGCAGCCGAGTAAAGGGCAATCAGCCCCAGCATTTT	CASSRVKGNQPQHF
TRBD1	TRBJ2-7	-	TRBV5-6	TGTGCCAGCAGCTTGAACAGGGGAAGCTCCTACGAGCAGTACTTC	CASSLNRGSSYEQYF
-	TRBJ1-5	-	TRBV6-6	TGTGCCAGCAGTTACGTCGCAGGGATAAGCAATCAGCCCCAGCATTTT	CASSYVAGISNQPQHF
-	TRBJ2-5	few	TRBV5-1	TGCGCCAGCAGCTACCGGGGCCGGCAAGAGACCCAGTACTTC	CASSYRGRQETQYF
-	TRBJ2-7	few	TRBV6-5	TGTGCCAGCAGTTACCGGGGACGCTCCTACGAGCAGTACTTC	CASSYRGRSYEQYF
-	TRBJ2-7	-	TRBV28	TGTGCCAGCAGCTCGGACTATTCCTACGAGCAGTACTTC	CASSSDYSYEQYF
-	TRBJ2-5	few	TRBV6-5	TGTGCCAGCAGTTATGGTTCGGGGAAGTACCAAGAGACCCAGTACTTC	CASSYGSGKYQETQYF
TRBD1	TRBJ2-3	-	TRBV5-1	TGCGCCAGCAGTTATGGGACAGGGCTGGGAGATACGCAGTATTTT	CASSYGTGLGDTQYF
-	TRBJ1-4	-	TRBV12-3/TRBV12-4	TGTGCCAGCAGTTTGGGCAGTCTTGGCCCCCTGTTTTTT	CASSLGSLGPLFF
-	TRBJ2-4	-	TRBV9	TGTGCCAGCAGCGTAGATGGGGGACTAAACATTCAGTACTTC	CASSVDGGLNIQYF
-	TRBJ1-2	-	TRBV9	TGTGCCAGCAGCGTAGCCCCAGGGGACTATGGCTACACCTTC	CASSVAPGDYGYTF
-	TRBJ2-1	-	TRBV9	TGTGCCAGCAGCGGCCCCCTGCGAGCCAACAATGAGCAGTTCTTC	CASSGPLRANNEQFF
-	TRBJ2-1	few	TRBV7-9	TGTGCCAGCAGCCCCAACCAGGGTAAGGCCTACAATGAGCAGTTCTTC	CASSPNQGKAYNEQFF
TRBD1	TRBJ2-7	-	TRBV14	TGTGCCAGCAGCCAAGGGACAGGGGAAGCCTACGAGCAGTACTTC	CASSQGTGEAYEQYF
TRBD2	TRBJ2-5	-	TRBV7-3	TGTGCCAGCAGCCTACTTAGGGGGACTAGCGGGCAAGAGACCCAGTACTTC	CASSLLRGTSGQETQYF
TRBD1	TRBJ2-5	few	TRBV29-1	TGCAGCGTTGACGTCGCAGGGGGAGCAGAGACCCAGTACTTC	CSVDVAGGAETQYF
-	TRBJ2-1	-	TRBV4-1	TGCGCCAGCAGCCCACCGCGCAACCCCGGACAGAAAACCTTCAATGAGCAGTTCTTC	CASSPPRNPGQKTFNEQFF
TRBD2	TRBJ2-7	few	TRBV7-9	TGTGCCAGCAGCTTATGGACTAGCCCCTACGAGCAGTACTTC	CASSLWTSPYEQYF
-	TRBJ2-7	few	TRBV20-1	TGCAGTGCTACCCAAACAGGGAACCACGAGCAGTACTTC	CSATQTGNHEQYF
-	TRBJ2-5	many	TRBV29-1	TGCAGCGTTGAAGACGCGGCGTTCCAGGGAAGTTGGGAGACCCAGTACTTC	CSVEDAAFQGSWETQYF
-	TRBJ2-2	-	TRBV4-3	TGCGCCAGCAGCCAAGATAGGGGAGGGGGACGCGCGAACACCGGGGAGCTGTTTTTT	CASSQDRGGGRANTGELFF
-	TRBJ1-3	few	TRBV12-3/TRBV12-4	TGTGCCAGCAGGTCCACCCAGGGGCTAAGCTCTGGAAACACCATATATTTT	CASRSTQGLSSGNTIYF
TRBD2	TRBJ2-1	few	TRBV7-2	TGTGCCAGCAGAGGACAGACTAGCGGGAGACGGAGCTCCTACAATGAGCAGTTCTTC	CASRGQTSGRRSSYNEQFF
-	TRBJ1-4	once	TRBV15	TGTGCCACCAGCAGAGATACCGGGGGGCGTGAAAAACTGTTTTTT	CATSRDTGGREKLFF
TRBD1	TRBJ2-7	-	TRBV13	TGTGCCAGCAGCTTAGTCCGGGACAGGGGTAACTACGAGCAGTACTTC	CASSLVRDRGNYEQYF
-	TRBJ2-1	few	TRBV5-1	TGCGCCAGCAGATCCCTAGGCGCCCGAGAAGAGAATGAGCAGTTCTTC	CASRSLGAREENEQFF
-	TRBJ1-1	-	TRBV27	TGTGCCAGCAGTCCCGAGAGCGGGGAAGGATTCTTT	CASSPESGEGFF
-	TRBJ2-3	-	TRBV29-1	TGCAGCGTTGTGCGAGACGTAGGGAGAGGGACAGATACGCAGTATTTT	CSVVRDVGRGTDTQYF
-	TRBJ1-1	few	TRBV20-1	TGCAGTGCTAGAGACCCGGGGGGCACTGAAGCTTTCTTT	CSARDPGGTEAFF
-	TRBJ2-7	few	TRBV29-1	TGCAACGTTGCAGGGAAGGGGAAAGCATACACCTACGAGCAGTACTTC	CNVAGKGKAYTYEQYF
-	TRBJ2-2	many	TRBV7-9	TGTGCCAGCAGCGAACGGGGGACGAACACCGGGGAGCTGTTTTTT	CASSERGTNTGELFF
TRBD1	TRBJ1-1	-	TRBV7-2	TGTGCCAGCAGCTCAATGACAGGGTTGGGCATCGGAGCTTTCTTT	CASSSMTGLGIGAFF
-	TRBJ2-3	-	TRBV12-3/TRBV12-4	TGTGCCAGCAGGCCAGGGGAGTCACATACGCAGTATTTT	CASRPGESHTQYF
-	TRBJ1-2	few	TRBV4-1	TGCGCCAGCAGCCAAGTAGCCGGGGGCGAAGGTGGCTACACCTTC	CASSQVAGGEGGYTF
TRBD1	TRBJ1-4	-	TRBV28	TGTGCCAGCAGTCGCCTCGACAGGGTCCATGAAAAACTGTTTTTT	CASSRLDRVHEKLFF
-	TRBJ2-3	-	TRBV7-9	TGTGCCAGCAGCTTAGTTGGGCTTACGCAGTATTTT	CASSLVGLTQYF
-	TRBJ2-1	-	TRBV28	TGTGCCAGCAGTCCGGGATTGGGCGGGTCTTACAATGAGCAGTTCTTC	CASSPGLGGSYNEQFF
TRBD1	TRBJ2-7	-	TRBV12-3/TRBV12-4	TGTGCCAGCAGTTTAGGTGGGACAGGGGGTGTAGTGCAGTACTTC	CASSLGGTGGVVQYF
-	TRBJ2-7	few	TRBV28	TGTGCCAGCAGCCGAAGCCCCTACGAGCAGTACTTC	CASSRSPYEQYF
TRBD1	TRBJ2-1	-	TRBV4-3	TGCGCCAGCAGCCCACAGGGGGGCTCGGAATATCTTGCGTACAATGAGCAGTTCTTC	CASSPQGGSEYLAYNEQFF
TRBD2	TRBJ2-1	-	TRBV6-2/TRBV6-3	TGTGCCAGCAGTTACTCGGCAGGGGGCCTAGCGGGGGGTGCCTACAATGAGCAGTTCTTC	CASSYSAGGLAGGAYNEQFF
-	TRBJ2-5	few	TRBV12-3/TRBV12-4	TGTGCCAGCAGAGGGGCGGAGACCCAGTACTTC	CASRGAETQYF
-	TRBJ1-1	few	TRBV29-1	TGCAGCGTTGCCCGGCCGAATGACGGTGAAGCTTTCTTT	CSVARPNDGEAFF
-	TRBJ1-4	few	TRBV6-6	TGTGCCAGCACGGGCGAGGTGGCGGCTAATGAAAAACTGTTTTTT	CASTGEVAANEKLFF
TRBD1	TRBJ2-5	-	TRBV28	TGTGCCAGCAGGGTCAGGGGGTATTCGTCGTACCAAGAGACCCAGTACTTC	CASRVRGYSSYQETQYF